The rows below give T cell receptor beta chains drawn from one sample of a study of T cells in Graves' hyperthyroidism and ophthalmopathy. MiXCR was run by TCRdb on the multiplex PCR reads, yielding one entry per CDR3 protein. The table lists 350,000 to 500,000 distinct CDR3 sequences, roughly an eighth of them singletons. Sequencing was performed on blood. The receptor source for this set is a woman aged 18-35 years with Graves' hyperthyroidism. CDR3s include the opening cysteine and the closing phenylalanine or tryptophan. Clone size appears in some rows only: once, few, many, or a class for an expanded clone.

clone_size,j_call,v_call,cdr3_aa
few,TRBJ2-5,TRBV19,CASSISGGETQYF
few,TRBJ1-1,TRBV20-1,CSASHTGVGTEAFF
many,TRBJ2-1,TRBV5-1,CASRYTGTGNEQFF
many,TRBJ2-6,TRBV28,CASTTAGGANRANVLTF
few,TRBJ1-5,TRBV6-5,CASSYSNDYHQPQHF
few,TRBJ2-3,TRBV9,CASSVSGATRGGTDTQYF
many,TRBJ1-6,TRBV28,CASNPTTGYNSPLHF
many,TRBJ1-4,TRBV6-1,CASSSGQANEKLFF
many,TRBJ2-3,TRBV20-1,CSAIQTRESTDTQYF
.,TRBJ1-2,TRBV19,CASSIELNYGYTF
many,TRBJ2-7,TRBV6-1,CASTGLPGTSGYYEQYF
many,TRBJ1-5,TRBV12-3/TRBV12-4,CASSFRGGGNQPQHF
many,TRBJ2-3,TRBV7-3,CASSQGSDTQYF
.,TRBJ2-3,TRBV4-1,CASRTSGRRTDTQYF
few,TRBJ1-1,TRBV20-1,CSASYTGLNTEAFF
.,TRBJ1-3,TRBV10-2,CASTAGNTIYF
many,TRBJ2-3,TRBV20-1,CSARGGQRNTDTQYF
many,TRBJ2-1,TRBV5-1,CASSPWTSGQYNEQFF
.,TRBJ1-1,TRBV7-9,CASSFEGAVNTEAFF
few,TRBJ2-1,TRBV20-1,CSARDLVAGFNNEQFF
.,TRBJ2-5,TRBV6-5,CASSYTRDIAKTQYF
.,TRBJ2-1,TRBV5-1,CASSEGLAGTEQFF
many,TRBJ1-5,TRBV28,CASRTPDRGLNQPQHF
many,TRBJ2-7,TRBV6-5,CASSYSGLDYEQYF
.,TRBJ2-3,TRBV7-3,CASSVGTSGRTDTQYF
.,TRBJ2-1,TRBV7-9,CASRTDRGNEQFF
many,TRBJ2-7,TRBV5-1,CASSSGLAGPSDEQYF
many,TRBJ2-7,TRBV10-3,CAIRLAEDYEQYF
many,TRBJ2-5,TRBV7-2,CASSDDPQETQYF
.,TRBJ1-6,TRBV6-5,CASSYLQGNSPLHF
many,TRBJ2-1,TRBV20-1,CSARVGTTLNEQFF
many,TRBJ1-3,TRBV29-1,CSVDGLLGNTIYF
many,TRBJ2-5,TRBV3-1,CASSQPMGLAGEETQYF
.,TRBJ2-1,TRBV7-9,CASSVTAYNEQFF
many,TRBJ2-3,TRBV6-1,CASSSGDSTDTQYF
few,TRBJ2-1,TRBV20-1,CSALSGSGFNEQFF
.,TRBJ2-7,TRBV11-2,CASSPTVSYEQYF
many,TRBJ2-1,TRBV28,CASRGQGAPYNEQFF